This T cell receptor beta chain derives from a study of OX40 agonist ivuxolimab in advanced cancers. Here immunoSEQ multiplex PCR was the method, and the copy in TCRdb shows in-frame clones only, minus some. The table includes tens of thousands of clones, under 90% detected once. Source: CD4+ or CD8+ T cells sorted from blood, taken in a trial of the OX40 agonist ivuxolimab. The TCR was taken from an adult with an advanced solid tumor such as melanoma, head and neck, liver or kidney cancer.

CDR3 protein: CAISPRLAGVGETQYF. Written as DNA, the CDR3 is TGTGCCATCAGCCCTAGACTAGCGGGAGTTGGAGAGACCCAGTACTTC. The chain employs TRBV10-3 and TRBJ2-5; 12 bases map to TRBD2. Germline V gene lookup returns CDR1 ENHRY and CDR2 SYGVKD. The V segment lost 6 bases and the J segment 4 bases; nucleotides outside the gene matches: 9. The CDR3 loop spans 16 amino acids.